Shown below are 12 T cell receptor beta chains from a single sample sequenced in a study of blood T cells in healthy people across ages. Sample-barcoded 5' priming and a J-beta primer mix drove a second PCR of roughly 6 to 12 cycles. TCRdb re-called the 5' RACE reads through MiXCR, storing one row per CDR3 protein. The table shows roughly 500,000 distinct CDR3 sequences, with less than 25% occurring only once. These same data were also listed under a study on T cells of mothers and their children.

Sequenced: blood. The receptors derive from a boy between 10 and 17 years old in good health.

There are a few counts of this clonotype. The J gene is TRBJ2-3, the V gene TRBV27; D gene ambiguous. Germline-derived CDR1 and CDR2 are MNHEY and SMNVEV (reference sequence). V was clipped by 4 bases and J by 4 bases, with 15 bases between them. This CDR3 comprises 15 residues. The CDR3 loop reads CASSSEASGADTQYF. DNA for the CDR3: TGTGCCAGCAGTTCGGAAGCCTCGGGCGCAGATACGCAGTATTTT.

This chain connects TRBV29-1 to TRBJ2-5; 9 bases match TRBD2. Germline V CDR1 and CDR2: SQVTM, ANQGSEA. The CDR3 sequence is 13 residues long. With 4 bases clipped from V and 3 bases from J, the junction kept 3 bases outside the gene matches. The CDR3 sequence is CSVGSSGEETQYF. As DNA, the CDR3 is TGCAGCGTTGGGTCTAGCGGGGAAGAGACCCAGTACTTC.

This clonotype came up a few times. The chain is built from TRBV29-1 and TRBJ2-5; 8 bases are shared with TRBD1. CDR1 is SQVTM and CDR2 is ANQGSEA in the germline V gene. The J segment lost 4 bases and the V segment lost 2 bases, leaving 3 bases of the junction unmatched. This CDR3 region has 13 residues. CDR3 protein: CSVESGTGETQYF. CDR3 coding DNA: TGCAGCGTTGAATCCGGGACAGGAGAGACCCAGTACTTC.

The chain joins TRBV4-3 to TRBJ1-4; 9 bases fit TRBD1. With 4 bases clipped from V and 1 base from J, the junction kept 4 bases outside the gene matches. Germline V lookup: CDR1 LGHNA, CDR2 YSLEER. This CDR3 is built from 16 residues. CDR3 region: CASSRTGAGTNEKLFF. The CDR3 nucleotides are TGCGCCAGCAGCCGGACAGGGGCTGGAACTAATGAAAAACTGTTTTTT.

The chain employs TRBV12-3 or TRBV12-4 and TRBJ2-5; D unresolved. The DNA matches TRBJ2-7 better at its end, which makes the J call doubtful. This CDR3 is built from 13 residues. CDR3 in DNA: TGTGCCACCGGGTCCCCTCCCAGCTACGAGCAGTACTTC. This encodes CATGSPPSYEQYF.

This clonotype was found a few times. The rearrangement joins TRBV19 to TRBJ1-1; 11 nucleotides align to TRBD1. The CDR3 has 14 residues. Trimming at V came to 5 bases and at J to 6 bases, leaving 5 bases not matched to a gene. Germline CDR1 is LNHDA and CDR2 is SQIVND (reference sequence). The DNA for the CDR3 is TGTGCCAGTAGTCCCCAGGACAGGGGGCCTGAAGCTTTCTTT. Its translation: CASSPQDRGPEAFF.

The genes are TRBV28 and TRBJ2-1; 10 bases are a match to TRBD2. Judging by the DNA end, TRBJ2-7 fits better; the J call may be wrong. This CDR3 is 14 amino acids long. Germline V gives CDR1 MDHEN, CDR2 SYDVKM. This CDR3 is CASSFPSGGHEQYF. As DNA, the CDR3 is TGTGCCAGCAGTTTCCCTAGCGGGGGCCACGAGCAGTACTTC.

The genes are TRBV3-1 and TRBJ2-3; D remains unclear. There are 14 residues in the CDR3. Germline assignment: CDR1 LGHDT and CDR2 YNNKEL (reference sequence). Trimming took 0 bases from V and 3 from J, leaving 7 bases between them. CDR3 sequence reads: CASSQEPETDTQYF. Written as DNA, the CDR3 is TGTGCCAGCAGCCAAGAACCGGAGACAGATACGCAGTATTTT.

The J gene is TRBJ2-1, the V gene TRBV20-1; unclear D gene. The V end lost 5 bases, the J end lost 0 bases, and 5 bases lay between the germline ends. Germline lookup yields CDR1 DFQATT and CDR2 SNEGSKA (reference sequence). The CDR3 is 12 residues long. The CDR3 region is CSAESSYNEQFF. In DNA form, the CDR3 reads TGCAGTGCTGAAAGCTCCTACAATGAGCAGTTCTTC.

This clonotype was picked up a small number of times. This sequence joins TRBV14 and TRBJ2-1, with 10 bases fitting TRBD2. CDR1 and CDR2 (germline): SGHDN, FVKESK. V shed 2 bases, J shed 0 bases, and the junction held 4 bases outside the gene matches. This CDR3 comprises 17 residues. CDR3 residues: CASSQKSGGASYNEQFF. The CDR3 DNA sequence: TGTGCCAGCAGCCAAAAGAGCGGGGGGGCCTCCTACAATGAGCAGTTCTTC.

Points on this clonotype: At one end the junction does not follow the germline gene, possibly because of a read error. V gene TRBV4-3 combines with J gene TRBJ2-5; 7 bases are shared with TRBD1. The J call could be wrong; TRBJ2-7 is a better fit for the DNA end. CDR1 LGHNA and CDR2 YSLEER come from the germline V gene. The CDR3 is 16 amino acids. The DNA for the CDR3 is TGCACCAGCAGCCCGGCCGAAGGACAGGTCCTCCACGAGCAGTACTTC. Translating gives CTSSPAEGQVLHEQYF.

The rearrangement joins TRBV7-2 to TRBJ2-3; tentatively, D is TRBD1 (7 bases). The germline CDR1 and CDR2 sequences are SGHTA and FQGNSA. The V end was cut by 5 bases, the J end by 4 bases, with 19 bases between. The CDR3 has 16 residues. CDR3 nucleotide sequence: TGTGCCAGCAGCCGGGGCGGGACAGCTCCCCCAGATACGCAGTATTTT. Amino acid sequence: CASSRGGTAPPDTQYF.